A selection of T cell receptor beta chains follows, all from one sample in a study of radiation and T cells in renal cell carcinoma. Data came from immunoSEQ multiplex PCR; TCRdb stores just in-frame clones and leaves some out. Altogether 25,000 to 30,000 clones are present, roughly 80% being singletons, with the ten largest covering 31%. The sequences come from blood, collected from a patient whose treatment included radiotherapy and nephrectomy. All receptors come from a man in his sixties with renal cell carcinoma. Both conserved end residues are part of each CDR3. The D gene is left open where the match is weak. Where a row states a size, it is once, few, many or the class of an expanded clone; other rows omit it.

CDR3aa	CDR3nt	v_gene	j_gene	abundance	d_gene
CASSFGGGNTIYF	TGTGCCAGCAGCTTCGGCGGTGGAAACACCATATATTTT	TRBV5-6	TRBJ1-3	once	.
CASSLASTEAFF	TGTGCCAGCAGCCTAGCTTCCACTGAAGCTTTCTTT	TRBV7-2	TRBJ1-1	.	.
CASGISGNTIYF	TGTGCCAGCGGGATCTCTGGAAACACCATATATTTT	TRBV2	TRBJ1-3	few	.
CPTNQPQHF	TGCCCAACAAATCAGCCCCAGCATTTT	TRBV19	TRBJ1-5	.	.
CASSQDEGWATQYF	TGCGCCAGCAGCCAAGATGAGGGGTGGGCGACCCAGTACTTC	TRBV4-1	TRBJ2-5	.	.
CASSVSGGNQPQHF	TGCGCCAGCAGTGTCTCGGGGGGCAATCAGCCCCAGCATTTT	TRBV5-1	TRBJ1-5	.	.
CASSPGRGDTQYF	TGTGCCAGCAGTCCCGGCAGGGGCGATACGCAGTATTTT	TRBV2	TRBJ2-3	.	.
CASSIHTHTDTQYF	TGTGCCAGCAGCATACATACTCATACAGATACGCAGTATTTT	TRBV9	TRBJ2-3	once	.
CATSRDRTLGEQYF	TGTGCCACCAGCAGAGACAGGACATTGGGTGAGCAGTACTTC	TRBV15	TRBJ2-7	once	.
CASSFRGLSYGYTF	TGTGCCAGCAGCTTTCGCGGACTCAGCTATGGCTACACCTTC	TRBV7-9	TRBJ1-2	.	.
CASSLMRGPGELFF	TGTGCCAGCAGCTTAATGAGGGGCCCCGGGGAGCTGTTTTTT	TRBV7-8	TRBJ2-2	.	.
CASSDRDLGDYGYTF	TGTGCCAGCAGCGACCGGGACCTAGGTGACTATGGCTACACCTTC	TRBV7-1	TRBJ1-2	.	.
CASSLEGQGAGGYTF	TGTGCCAGCAGTTTAGAGGGACAGGGGGCGGGTGGCTACACCTTC	TRBV28	TRBJ1-2	once	TRBD1
CASRANNEKLFF	TGCGCCAGCAGGGCCAATAATGAAAAACTGTTTTTT	TRBV5-1	TRBJ1-4	.	.
CAAARRPTSQETQYF	TGTGCCGCGGCCCGACGGCCGACCTCCCAAGAGACCCAGTACTTC	TRBV27	TRBJ2-5	.	.
CASSLFQGADTQYF	TGCGCCAGCAGCTTGTTTCAGGGAGCAGATACGCAGTATTTT	TRBV5-1	TRBJ2-3	.	.
CASSSGATEAFF	TGTGCCAGCAGCTCAGGAGCCACTGAAGCTTTCTTT	TRBV5-4	TRBJ1-1	.	.
CAWGTNGYEQYF	TGTGCCTGGGGGACAAATGGTTACGAGCAGTACTTC	TRBV30	TRBJ2-7	.	.
CSARPGEGYTF	TGCAGCGCCCGCCCCGGGGAGGGCTACACCTTC	TRBV29-1	TRBJ1-2	few	.
CASSLGQVGQTQYF	TGTGCCAGCAGCCTCGGACAGGTCGGCCAGACCCAGTACTTC	TRBV7-9	TRBJ2-5	.	TRBD1
CASSVQGFYQETQYF	TGTGCCAGCAGTGTCCAAGGGTTTTACCAAGAGACCCAGTACTTC	TRBV2	TRBJ2-5	.	.
CASSQDIVGRPHGYTF	TGCGCCAGCAGCCAAGATATTGTTGGCCGTCCCCATGGCTACACCTTC	TRBV4-3	TRBJ1-2	.	.
CASSQGQGGFQPQHF	TGTGCCAGCAGCCAGGGACAGGGAGGTTTTCAGCCCCAGCATTTT	TRBV7-9	TRBJ1-5	.	TRBD1
CASSLLAPSNTGELFF	TGTGCCAGCAGCTTGCTCGCCCCCTCGAACACCGGGGAGCTGTTTTTT	TRBV5-5	TRBJ2-2	.	.
CASGWETQYF	TGTGCCAGCGGTTGGGAGACCCAGTACTTC	TRBV6-5	TRBJ2-5	.	.
CASSFGGTPPETQYF	TGTGCCAGCAGCTTCGGCGGGACCCCCCCAGAGACCCAGTACTTC	TRBV7-2	TRBJ2-5	.	.
CASSQKFPGTGGSFPYEQYF	TGCGCCAGCAGCCAAAAGTTTCCCGGGACAGGGGGCAGTTTTCCCTACGAGCAGTACTTC	TRBV4-1	TRBJ2-7	.	TRBD1
CASCGSEAFF	TGTGCCAGCTGTGGCTCTGAAGCTTTCTTT	TRBV27	TRBJ1-1	few	.
CASSGAHSGNTIYF	TGTGCCAGCAGCGGGGCGCACTCTGGAAACACCATATATTTT	TRBV9	TRBJ1-3	.	.
CASSPPGSSYNEQFF	TGTGCCAGCTCACCACCTGGAAGCTCCTACAATGAGCAGTTCTTC	TRBV18	TRBJ2-1	.	.
CASSFWDDTEAFF	TGTGCCAGCAGTTTTTGGGACGACACTGAAGCTTTCTTT	TRBV27	TRBJ1-1	few	.
CSIYGFRDSAFF	TGCAGCATATACGGGTTTCGAGATAGTGCTTTCTTT	TRBV29-1	TRBJ1-1	.	.
CASSPGTSYEQYF	TGCGCCAGCAGTCCAGGTACCTCCTACGAGCAGTACTTC	TRBV10-1	TRBJ2-7	few	.
CASSFRGGDTQYF	TGTGCCAGCAGCTTCAGGGGCGGAGATACGCAGTATTTT	TRBV5-4	TRBJ2-3	.	.
CASSGGMRWTF	TGTGCCAGTAGCGGGGGGATGCGTTGGACATTT	TRBV19	TRBJ1-5	.	.
CATSSTLWSEQFF	TGTGCCACCAGCAGTACCCTTTGGAGTGAGCAGTTCTTC	TRBV15	TRBJ2-1	.	.
CASREAGTSGGMPNNEQFF	TGTGCCAGCAGGGAAGCCGGGACTAGCGGGGGTATGCCAAATAATGAGCAGTTCTTC	TRBV6-1	TRBJ2-1	.	TRBD2